The 8 T cell receptor beta chains presented below share a single source sample, sequenced in a study of blood T cell repertoires in COVID-19. Generated by immunoSEQ multiplex PCR, the TCRdb table keeps only in-frame clones and is missing some. The table includes 150,000 to 250,000 clones, 82% detected once. The sequencing sample was made of peripheral blood. These receptors came from a human donor with acute or convalescent COVID-19. The donor label of this sample is uncertain.

The chain employs TRBV5-6 and TRBJ1-6; 10 bases map to TRBD1. The V and J ends lost 4 bases and 7 bases, in that order; junction bases with no gene match: 14. Germline values: CDR1 SGHDT, CDR2 YYEEEE. There are 18 residues in the CDR3. The CDR3 region is CASSRRIGTGAGNSPLHF. Written as DNA, the CDR3 is TGTGCCAGCAGCAGGAGGATCGGGACAGGGGCTGGCAATTCACCCCTCCACTTT.

The CDR3 DNA is TGTGCCAGCTCACGGGGGACAGAACTTGGAAACACCATATATTTT. Protein sequence: CASSRGTELGNTIYF. This chain links TRBV18 with TRBJ1-3, with 7 bases aligning to TRBD1. This CDR3 contains 15 residues. Losses at the gene ends were 4 bases for V and 3 bases for J; bases not matched to a gene: 6. CDR1 KGHSH and CDR2 LQKENI come from the germline V gene.

The chain employs TRBV5-1 and TRBJ1-1; D gene ambiguous. This CDR3 comprises 13 residues. Looked up from germline, CDR1 is SGHRS and CDR2 is YFSETQ. Trimming pared 4 bases from V and 0 bases from J, leaving 7 bases between. The CDR3 DNA reads TGCGCCAGCAGCCGAGACTTGAACACTGAAGCTTTCTTT. This encodes CASSRDLNTEAFF.

The V and J genes are TRBV28 and TRBJ2-7, with TRBD2 matching 11 bases. The CDR3 has 15 residues. Germline V gene data show CDR1 as MDHEN and CDR2 as SYDVKM. V shed 7 bases, J shed 4 bases, and the junction held 9 bases outside the gene matches. Here the CDR3 reads CASTKSLAGVYEQYF. CDR3 nucleotides: TGTGCCAGCACCAAATCACTAGCGGGAGTGTACGAGCAGTACTTC.

The chain is built from TRBV4-1 and TRBJ2-2; 7 bases agree with TRBD1. The CDR3 runs to 14 residues. CDR1 is MGHRA, CDR2 YSYEKL, per germline. J gave up 6 bases and V 3 bases, and 4 bases lay outside the gene matches. In DNA form, the CDR3 reads TGCGCCAGCAGCCACGACAGGGTTCCCGGGGAGCTGTTTTTT. Its protein product is CASSHDRVPGELFF.

As to this clone: Other DNA sequences from this sample encode an identical CDR3 as well. The chain employs TRBV27 and TRBJ1-1, with D perhaps TRBD1 (5 bases). The V end was cut by 0 bases, the J end by 0 bases, with 8 bases between. Germline loops: CDR1 MNHEY, CDR2 SMNVEV (reference sequence). This CDR3 region has 15 residues. In DNA form, the CDR3 reads TGTGCCAGCAGTTTATCCGCAGGGTTGAACACTGAAGCTTTCTTT. This sequence encodes CASSLSAGLNTEAFF.

The count of this clone is one. Within the sample, other DNA sequences also encode this same CDR3. This chain uses TRBV6-2 or TRBV6-3 with TRBJ2-7, with D possibly being TRBD1 (8 bases). Trimming removed 4 bases from V and 1 base from J, with 14 bases in between. The CDR3 is 15 amino acids. Germline lookup yields CDR1 MNHEY and CDR2 SVGEGT. Written as DNA, the CDR3 is TGTGCCAGCAGTTCTGGACAGGGAGGGTCCTACGAGCAGTACTTC. This gives the protein CASSSGQGGSYEQYF.

This chain connects TRBV3-1 (or the pseudogene TRBV3-2) to TRBJ1-1, with D unclear. In germline, CDR1 is LGHDT, CDR2 YNNKEL (reference sequence). With 0 bases removed from V and 5 bases from J, the gap between germline ends came to 7 bases. The CDR3 totals 13 residues. The CDR3 DNA is TGTGCCAGCAGCCAAGACAGGTTGACTGAAGCTTTCTTT. Its translation: CASSQDRLTEAFF.